These 25 T cell receptor beta chains were sequenced from one sample in a study of shared clonotypes between healthy human individuals. TCRdb keeps only in-frame clones here, not all; method: immunoSEQ multiplex PCR. The table includes some 2,000,000 clones, about 95% detected once. Cells designated naive CD8 were CD45RO-negative and were positively selected for CCR7, with terminally differentiated effector memory CD45RA+ cells excluded. Specimen: naive CD8+ T cells sorted from blood. The origin of the receptors is a man between 18 and 29 years old in good health.

A word on this clone: The sample holds other DNA sequences that translate to the same CDR3. The V and J genes are TRBV4-2 and TRBJ2-7; 13 bases map to TRBD2. CDR3 length: 15 amino acids. Germline V gene sequence: CDR1 LGHNA, CDR2 YNFKEQ. V was clipped by 4 bases and J by 3 bases; unmatched bases: 3. Written as DNA, the CDR3 is TGTGCCAGCAGCCCACTAGCGGGGGGGAGCTACGAGCAGTACTTC. Its protein is CASSPLAGGSYEQYF.

The V call is TRBV4-1, the J call TRBJ1-4, with D unclear. Trimming left V 6 bases short and J 6 bases short, with 20 bases between. The CDR3 is made up of 16 amino acids. In germline, CDR1 is MGHRA, CDR2 YSYEKL. The CDR3 is CASSERGGFGDEKLFF. The CDR3 bases are TGCGCCAGCAGTGAACGAGGAGGGTTTGGGGATGAAAAACTGTTTTTT.

The V and J genes are TRBV5-1 and TRBJ1-2; 7 bases are shared with TRBD1. This CDR3 region has 15 residues. The germline gives CDR1 SGHRS, CDR2 YFSETQ. V shed 0 bases and J 1 base; nucleotides not matched to a gene: 3. The CDR3 spells CASSLEQGNNYGYTF. In DNA form, the CDR3 reads TGCGCCAGCAGCTTGGAACAGGGGAATAACTATGGCTACACCTTC.

The chain recombines TRBV5-6 with TRBJ2-5, with TRBD1 matching 9 bases. After removal of 5 bases from V and 3 bases from J, the junction contained 11 bases not matched to a gene. Germline values: CDR1 SGHDT, CDR2 YYEEEE. The CDR3 is 16 amino acids. The CDR3 sequence is CASRNETGTGKETQYF. Written as DNA, the CDR3 is TGTGCCAGCAGAAACGAGACCGGGACAGGGAAAGAGACCCAGTACTTC.

The chain links TRBV4-1 to TRBJ2-7, with TRBD1 matching over 10 bases. V shed 0 bases, J shed 5 bases, and the junction held 4 bases outside the gene matches. The CDR3 sequence is 15 residues long. Looked up from germline, CDR1 is MGHRA and CDR2 is YSYEKL. This CDR3 reads CASSQDGDRGDEQYF. In DNA, the CDR3 is TGCGCCAGCAGCCAAGATGGGGACAGGGGAGACGAGCAGTACTTC.

The chain links TRBV30 to TRBJ2-1, with unresolved D. CDR1 and CDR2 (germline): GTSNPN, SVGIG (reference sequence). Between the trimmed V and J ends, which lost 0 bases and 5 bases, there was a span of 14 bases. The CDR3 sequence is 15 residues long. For the CDR3, the DNA is TGTGCCTGGAGTGTTGGATCTTCTAGGGACAATGAGCAGTTCTTC. This translates into CAWSVGSSRDNEQFF.

V gene TRBV10-1 combines with J gene TRBJ2-7; D is perhaps TRBD2 (6 bases). Deletions cut 6 bases from V and 1 base from J, with 10 bases between. This CDR3 has 13 amino acids. The germline CDR1 and CDR2 sequences are WNHNN and SYGVQD (reference sequence). DNA of the CDR3: TGCGCCAGCAGCGCTGCGGGGTCCTACGAGCAGTACTTC. It specifies CASSAAGSYEQYF.

V usage is TRBV2 and J usage is TRBJ1-1; D is unresolved. The CDR3 consists of 17 residues. V lost 4 bases, J lost 0 bases, and 18 bases lay in between. CDR1 is SNHLY, CDR2 FYNNEI, per germline. The DNA of the CDR3 is TGTGCCAGCAGTGCGGAGGGCTACATAGGGTTGAACACTGAAGCTTTCTTT. This sequence encodes CASSAEGYIGLNTEAFF.

Regarding this clone: The same CDR3 arises from other DNA sequences in this sample as well. The CDR3 loop reads CASSISGGTDTQYF. CDR3 nucleotide sequence: TGTGCCAGCAGCATTAGCGGGGGTACAGATACGCAGTATTTT. The chain recombines TRBV9 with TRBJ2-3; 9 positions agree with TRBD2. V lost 4 bases to trimming and J lost 3 bases; unmatched junction nucleotides: 3. The CDR3 length is 14 residues. Germline CDR1 reads SGDLS; CDR2 reads YYNGEE.

This chain uses TRBV6-1 with TRBJ2-1; the D gene is possibly TRBD2 (6 bases). Germline CDR1 is MNHNS and CDR2 is SASEGT. The CDR3 runs to 15 residues. The V end was cut by 8 bases, the J end by 4 bases, with 18 bases between. Written as DNA, the CDR3 is TGTGCCAGCGTATACTCTTCTAGCGCGTACAATGAGCAGTTCTTC. This translates into CASVYSSSAYNEQFF.

This chain links TRBV5-1 with TRBJ2-5; D ambiguous. The CDR3 totals 18 residues. Germline V lookup: CDR1 SGHRS, CDR2 YFSETQ. V was cut by 4 bases and J by 3 bases, with 25 bases left in between. The CDR3 coding sequence is TGCGCCAGCAGCCGTGTCCCGGAAACGGAGAGCAGAAAAGAGACCCAGTACTTC. Translation gives CASSRVPETESRKETQYF.

The rearrangement links TRBV30 to TRBJ2-3; D remains unclear. The V gene's germline CDR1 is GTSNPN and CDR2 SVGIG (reference sequence). The ends were cut back, 1 base at V and 2 bases at J, with 16 bases in the middle. The CDR3 consists of 16 residues. CDR3 protein: CAWSAPFEISTDTQYF. CDR3 nucleotide sequence: TGTGCCTGGAGTGCCCCTTTCGAAATCTCCACAGATACGCAGTATTTT.

The chain couples TRBV7-9 to TRBJ1-2, with D maybe TRBD1 (6 bases). CDR1 and CDR2 from the germline V gene are SEHNR and FQNEAQ (reference sequence). This CDR3 has 13 residues. The V end lost 6 bases, the J end lost 4 bases, and 12 bases lay between the germline ends. The CDR3 nucleotides read TGTGCCAGCAGTCCTACAGGGTCCTATGGCTACACCTTC. As protein: CASSPTGSYGYTF.

The V gene is TRBV4-1, the J gene TRBJ2-5, with D possibly matching TRBD1 (6 bases). The CDR3 has 14 amino acids. Germline V gene data show CDR1 as MGHRA and CDR2 as YSYEKL. The V and J ends lost 3 bases and 5 bases respectively, with 13 bases between them. CDR3 amino acids: CASSHGQHPETQYF. The CDR3, as DNA: TGCGCCAGCAGCCACGGACAGCACCCCGAGACCCAGTACTTC.

The J gene is TRBJ1-2, the V gene TRBV6-1; D is unclear. The CDR3 totals 15 residues. Germline V gene sequence: CDR1 MNHNS, CDR2 SASEGT. V lost 3 bases and J lost 2, with 13 bases in between. CDR3 bases: TGTGCCAGCAGTGAGGCGGCCAGCTCCAACTATGGCTACACCTTC. Its translation is CASSEAASSNYGYTF.

The CDR3 DNA follows: TGCGCCAGCAGCTTGAGGGGGTGGAGCTCCTACGAGCAGTACTTC. It is translated as CASSLRGWSSYEQYF. This chain joins TRBV5-1 and TRBJ2-7, with D perhaps TRBD1 (6 bases). V lost 1 base to trimming and J lost 0 bases, with 11 bases between them. Per the germline V gene, CDR1 is SGHRS and CDR2 is YFSETQ. The CDR3 loop spans 15 amino acids.

This clone has only one observation. The identical CDR3 is also encoded by other nucleotide sequences in the sample. This chain connects TRBV6-1 to TRBJ2-5; D gene unclear. The CDR3 covers 12 residues. Per the germline V gene, CDR1 is MNHNS and CDR2 is SASEGT. Between the trimmed V and J ends, which lost 0 bases and 5 bases, there was a span of 4 bases. CDR3: CASSEAVETQYF. In nucleotides, the CDR3 is TGTGCCAGCAGTGAAGCGGTTGAGACCCAGTACTTC.

Concerning this clone itself: The same CDR3 can be traced to other DNA sequences in this sample. The chain recombines TRBV4-1 with TRBJ2-7, with TRBD2 identical over 11 bases. CDR1 and CDR2 (germline): MGHRA, YSYEKL. The trim removed 4 bases at V and 3 bases at J, leaving 2 bases unmatched. The CDR3 sequence is 14 residues long. CDR3 nucleotides: TGCGCCAGCAGCCTCACTAGCGGGGGCTACGAGCAGTACTTC. This gives the protein CASSLTSGGYEQYF.

This chain connects TRBV7-9 to TRBJ2-6; D perhaps matches TRBD1 (6 bases). Germline assignment: CDR1 SEHNR and CDR2 FQNEAQ (reference sequence). Trimming pared 1 base from V and 0 bases from J, leaving 10 bases between. The length of the CDR3 is 17 residues. The CDR3, as DNA: TGTGCCAGCAGCTTAGTCAGGGGCAACTCTGGGGCCAACGTCCTGACTTTC. It encodes CASSLVRGNSGANVLTF.

The rearrangement joins TRBV5-1 to TRBJ2-1; a possible D gene is TRBD2 (5 bases). CDR1 SGHRS and CDR2 YFSETQ come from the germline V gene. The CDR3 length is 18 residues. V lost 0 bases and J lost 3, with 19 bases in between. The CDR3 DNA follows: TGCGCCAGCAGCTTGGACGAATCGACTACCACATACTACAATGAGCAGTTCTTC. Encoded protein: CASSLDESTTTYYNEQFF.

A remark on this clone: The identical CDR3 is also encoded by other nucleotide sequences in the sample. This chain connects TRBV27 to TRBJ2-7, with D possibly being TRBD1 or TRBD2 (5 bases each). V lost 5 bases and J lost 3, with 11 bases in between. The CDR3 consists of 13 residues. Germline CDR1 is MNHEY and CDR2 is SMNVEV (reference sequence). In nucleotides, the CDR3 is TGTGCCAGCAGTGGGACGGGCGGCTACGAGCAGTACTTC. It encodes CASSGTGGYEQYF.

CDR3 sequence reads: CASSSETVPVSRNTIYF. CDR3 nucleotide sequence: TGTGCCAGCAGTTCAGAAACAGTTCCAGTTTCGAGAAACACCATATATTTT. J is TRBJ1-3 and V is TRBV27; D is undetermined. The CDR3 covers 17 residues. V was trimmed by 4 bases and J by 5 bases, leaving 21 bases between them. Germline V gene lookup returns CDR1 MNHEY and CDR2 SMNVEV (reference sequence).

The rearrangement uses TRBV4-1 and TRBJ2-5; TRBD1 matches at 8 bases. The CDR3 totals 16 residues. Per the germline V gene, CDR1 is MGHRA and CDR2 is YSYEKL. The V segment lost 4 bases and the J segment 1 base; nucleotides outside the gene matches: 8. CDR3: CASSPQGAAIQETQYF. The CDR3 DNA reads TGCGCCAGCAGCCCGCAGGGGGCTGCTATCCAAGAGACCCAGTACTTC.

The chain combines TRBV13 with TRBJ1-6; D gene unclear. This CDR3 comprises 17 residues. Trimming removed 4 bases from V and 4 bases from J, with 17 bases in between. CDR1 is PRHDT and CDR2 is FYEKMQ in the germline V gene (reference sequence). The CDR3: CASSSGGWQEYNSPLHF. CDR3 DNA: TGTGCCAGCAGCTCAGGAGGCTGGCAGGAATATAATTCACCCCTCCACTTT.

CDR3 nucleotide sequence: TGCAGCGTTGATCTGGGAACCTACAATGAGCAGTTCTTC. Protein product: CSVDLGTYNEQFF. V is TRBV29-1 and J is TRBJ2-1; no clear D gene. The V end was cut by 3 bases, the J end by 2 bases, with 8 bases between. The CDR3 runs to 13 residues. Per germline, CDR1 SQVTM and CDR2 ANQGSEA.